This T cell receptor (beta chain) was captured by sequencing in a study of CD8 T cells in ankylosing spondylitis. Overall study findings and caveats: Reportedly, matched ankylosing spondylitis synovial fluid was significantly enriched for disease-linked clones.

V lost 2 bases and J 5 bases, leaving 21 bases between the germline ends. CDR3 size: 17 residues. In germline, CDR1 is SSHAT, CDR2 FNYEAQ (reference sequence). TCRdb used MiXCR to reprocess the 5' RACE reads, holding one entry per CDR3 protein. The top ten clones hold 4% to 5.5% of a sample with about 250,000 distinct CDR3 sequences, under 35% of them seen once. Of note for this clonotype: No antigen is known for it.

The sequence was obtained from a male donor with ankylosing spondylitis or in good health (not recorded which). The V gene is TRBV7-7, the J gene TRBJ2-5; the D gene is possibly TRBD2 (6 bases). Material: blood, either unsorted or a sorted T cell fraction (not recorded which). In DNA, the CDR3 is TGTGCCAGCAGCTTATCGGAGGGTCAGGCCTCCTGGGAGACCCAGTACTTC. Its translation is CASSLSEGQASWETQYF.